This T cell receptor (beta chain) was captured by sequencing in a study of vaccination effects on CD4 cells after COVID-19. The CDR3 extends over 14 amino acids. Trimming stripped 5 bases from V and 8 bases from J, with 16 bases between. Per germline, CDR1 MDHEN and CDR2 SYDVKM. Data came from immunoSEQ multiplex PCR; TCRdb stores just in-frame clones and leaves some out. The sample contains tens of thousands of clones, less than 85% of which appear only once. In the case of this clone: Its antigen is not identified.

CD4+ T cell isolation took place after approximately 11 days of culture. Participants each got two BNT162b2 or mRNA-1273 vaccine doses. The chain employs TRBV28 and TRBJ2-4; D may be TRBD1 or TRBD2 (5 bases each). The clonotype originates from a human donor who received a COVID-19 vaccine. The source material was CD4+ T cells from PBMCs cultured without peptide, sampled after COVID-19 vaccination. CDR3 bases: TGTGCCAGCAGTCCTCAGGGCGGAGGTTACATTCAGTACTTC. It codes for CASSPQGGGYIQYF.